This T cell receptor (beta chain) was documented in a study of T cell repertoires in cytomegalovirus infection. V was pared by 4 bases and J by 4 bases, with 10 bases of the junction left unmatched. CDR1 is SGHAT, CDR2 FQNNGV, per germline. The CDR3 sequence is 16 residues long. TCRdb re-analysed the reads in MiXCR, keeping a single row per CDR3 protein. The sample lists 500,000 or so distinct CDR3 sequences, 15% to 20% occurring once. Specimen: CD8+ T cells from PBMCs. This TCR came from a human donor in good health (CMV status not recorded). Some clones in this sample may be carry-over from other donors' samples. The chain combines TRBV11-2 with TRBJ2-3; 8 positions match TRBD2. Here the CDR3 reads CASSSTSAGGPDTQYF. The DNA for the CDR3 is TGTGCCAGCAGCTCGACTAGCGCCGGGGGGCCAGATACGCAGTATTTT.